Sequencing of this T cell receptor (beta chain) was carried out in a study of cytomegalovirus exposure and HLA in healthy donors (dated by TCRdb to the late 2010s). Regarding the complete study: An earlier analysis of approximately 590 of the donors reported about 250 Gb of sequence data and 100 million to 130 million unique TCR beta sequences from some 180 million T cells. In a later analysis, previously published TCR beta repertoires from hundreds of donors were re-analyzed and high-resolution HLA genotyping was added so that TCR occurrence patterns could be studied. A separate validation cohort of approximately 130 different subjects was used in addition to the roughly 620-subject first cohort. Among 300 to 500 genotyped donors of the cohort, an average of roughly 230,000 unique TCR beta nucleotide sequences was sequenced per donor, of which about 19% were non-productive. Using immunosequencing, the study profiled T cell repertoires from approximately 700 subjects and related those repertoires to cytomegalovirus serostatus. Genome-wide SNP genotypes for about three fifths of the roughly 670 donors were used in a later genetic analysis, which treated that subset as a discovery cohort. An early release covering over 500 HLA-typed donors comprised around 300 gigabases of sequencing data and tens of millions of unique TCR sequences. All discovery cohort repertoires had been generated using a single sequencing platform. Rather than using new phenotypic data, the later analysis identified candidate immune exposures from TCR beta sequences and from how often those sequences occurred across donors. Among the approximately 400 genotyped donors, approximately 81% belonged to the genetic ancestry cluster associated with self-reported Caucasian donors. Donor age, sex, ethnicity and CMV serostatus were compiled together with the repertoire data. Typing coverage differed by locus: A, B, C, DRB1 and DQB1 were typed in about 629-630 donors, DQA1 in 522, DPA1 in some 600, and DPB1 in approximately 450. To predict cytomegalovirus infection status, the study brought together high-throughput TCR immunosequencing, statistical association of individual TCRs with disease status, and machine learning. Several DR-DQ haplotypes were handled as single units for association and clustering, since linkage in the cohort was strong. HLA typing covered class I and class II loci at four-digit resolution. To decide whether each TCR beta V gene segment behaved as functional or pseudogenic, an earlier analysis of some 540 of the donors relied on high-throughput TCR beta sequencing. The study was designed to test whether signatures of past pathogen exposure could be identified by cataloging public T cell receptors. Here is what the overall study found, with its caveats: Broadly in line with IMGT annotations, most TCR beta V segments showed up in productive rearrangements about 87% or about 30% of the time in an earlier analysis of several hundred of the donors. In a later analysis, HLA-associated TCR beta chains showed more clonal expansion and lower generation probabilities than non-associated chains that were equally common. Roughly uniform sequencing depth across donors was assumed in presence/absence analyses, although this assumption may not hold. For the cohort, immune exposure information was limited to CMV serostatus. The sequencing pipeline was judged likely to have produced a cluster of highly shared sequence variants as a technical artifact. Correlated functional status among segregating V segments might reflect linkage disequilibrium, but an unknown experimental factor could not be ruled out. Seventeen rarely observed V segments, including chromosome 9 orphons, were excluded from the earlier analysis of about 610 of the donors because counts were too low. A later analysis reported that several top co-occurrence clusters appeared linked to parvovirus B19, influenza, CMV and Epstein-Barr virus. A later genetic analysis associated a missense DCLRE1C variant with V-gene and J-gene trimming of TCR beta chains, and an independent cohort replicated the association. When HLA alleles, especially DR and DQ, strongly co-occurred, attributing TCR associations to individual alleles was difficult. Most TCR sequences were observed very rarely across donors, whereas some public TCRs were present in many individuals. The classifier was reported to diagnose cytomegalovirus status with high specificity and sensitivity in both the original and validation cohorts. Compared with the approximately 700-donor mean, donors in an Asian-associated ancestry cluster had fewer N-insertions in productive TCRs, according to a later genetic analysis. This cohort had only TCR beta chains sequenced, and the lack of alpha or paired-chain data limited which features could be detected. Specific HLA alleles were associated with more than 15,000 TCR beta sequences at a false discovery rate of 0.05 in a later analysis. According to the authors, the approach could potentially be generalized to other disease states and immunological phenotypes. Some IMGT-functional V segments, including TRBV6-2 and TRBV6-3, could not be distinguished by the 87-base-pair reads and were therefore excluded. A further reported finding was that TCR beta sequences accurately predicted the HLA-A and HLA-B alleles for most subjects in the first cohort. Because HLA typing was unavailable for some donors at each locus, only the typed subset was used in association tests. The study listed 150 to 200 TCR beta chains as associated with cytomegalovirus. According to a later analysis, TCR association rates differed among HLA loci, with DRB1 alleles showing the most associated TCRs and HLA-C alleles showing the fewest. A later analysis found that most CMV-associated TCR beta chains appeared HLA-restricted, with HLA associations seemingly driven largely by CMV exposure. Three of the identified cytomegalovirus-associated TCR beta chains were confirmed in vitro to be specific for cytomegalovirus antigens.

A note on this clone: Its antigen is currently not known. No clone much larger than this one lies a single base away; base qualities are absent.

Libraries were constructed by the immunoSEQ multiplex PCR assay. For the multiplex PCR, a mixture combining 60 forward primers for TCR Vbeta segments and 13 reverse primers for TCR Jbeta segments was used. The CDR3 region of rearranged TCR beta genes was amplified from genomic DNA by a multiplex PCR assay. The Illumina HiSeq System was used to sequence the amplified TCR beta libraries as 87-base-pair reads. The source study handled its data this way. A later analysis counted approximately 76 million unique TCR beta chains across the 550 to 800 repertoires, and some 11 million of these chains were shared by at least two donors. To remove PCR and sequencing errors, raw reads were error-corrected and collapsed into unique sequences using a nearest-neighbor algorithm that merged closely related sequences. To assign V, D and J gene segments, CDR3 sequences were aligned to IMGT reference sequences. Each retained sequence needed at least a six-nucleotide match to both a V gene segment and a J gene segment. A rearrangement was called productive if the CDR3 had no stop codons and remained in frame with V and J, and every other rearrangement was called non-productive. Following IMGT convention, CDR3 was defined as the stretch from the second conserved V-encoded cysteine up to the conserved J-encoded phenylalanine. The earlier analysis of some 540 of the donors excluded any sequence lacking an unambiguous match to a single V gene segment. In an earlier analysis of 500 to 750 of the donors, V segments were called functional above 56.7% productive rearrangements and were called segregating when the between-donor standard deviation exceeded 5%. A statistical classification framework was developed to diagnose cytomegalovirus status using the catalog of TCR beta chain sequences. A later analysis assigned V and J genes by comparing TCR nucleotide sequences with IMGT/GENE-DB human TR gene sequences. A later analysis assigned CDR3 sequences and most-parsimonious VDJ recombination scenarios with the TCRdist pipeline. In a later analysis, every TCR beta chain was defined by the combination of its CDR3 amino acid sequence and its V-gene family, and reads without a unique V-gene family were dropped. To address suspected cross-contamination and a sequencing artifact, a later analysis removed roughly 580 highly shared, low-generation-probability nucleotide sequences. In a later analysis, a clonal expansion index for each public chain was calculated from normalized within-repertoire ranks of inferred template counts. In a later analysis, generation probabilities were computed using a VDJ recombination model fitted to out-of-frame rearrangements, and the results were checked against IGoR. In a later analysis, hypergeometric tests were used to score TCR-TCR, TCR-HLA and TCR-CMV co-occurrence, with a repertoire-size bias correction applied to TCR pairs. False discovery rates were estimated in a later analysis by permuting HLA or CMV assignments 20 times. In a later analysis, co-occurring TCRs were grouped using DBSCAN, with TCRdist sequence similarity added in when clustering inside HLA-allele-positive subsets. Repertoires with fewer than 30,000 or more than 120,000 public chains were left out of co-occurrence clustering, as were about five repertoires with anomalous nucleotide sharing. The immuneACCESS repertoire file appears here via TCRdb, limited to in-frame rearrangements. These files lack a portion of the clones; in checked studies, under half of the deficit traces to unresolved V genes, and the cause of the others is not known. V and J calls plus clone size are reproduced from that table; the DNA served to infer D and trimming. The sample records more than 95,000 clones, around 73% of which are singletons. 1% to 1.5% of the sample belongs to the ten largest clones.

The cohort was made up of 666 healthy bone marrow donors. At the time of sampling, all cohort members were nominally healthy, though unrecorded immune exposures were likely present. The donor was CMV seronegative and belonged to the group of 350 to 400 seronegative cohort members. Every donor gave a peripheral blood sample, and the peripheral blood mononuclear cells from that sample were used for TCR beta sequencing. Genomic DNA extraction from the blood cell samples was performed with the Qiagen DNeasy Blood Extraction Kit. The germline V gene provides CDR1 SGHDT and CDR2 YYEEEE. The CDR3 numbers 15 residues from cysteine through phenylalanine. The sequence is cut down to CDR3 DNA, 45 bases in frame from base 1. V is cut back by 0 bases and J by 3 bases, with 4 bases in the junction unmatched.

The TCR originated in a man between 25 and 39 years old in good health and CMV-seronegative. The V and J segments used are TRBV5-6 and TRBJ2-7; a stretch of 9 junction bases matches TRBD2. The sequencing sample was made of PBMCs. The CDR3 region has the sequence CASSLGLAGSYEQYF. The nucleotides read TGTGCCAGCAGCTTGGGGCTAGCGGGGAGCTACGAGCAGTACTTC.